This TCR beta chain was profiled in a study of T-cell reconstitution after alpha-beta-depleted transplantation in children. This clonotype was recorded at least ten times. The antigen is unknown. Germline V CDR1 and CDR2: SGDLS, YYNGEE. The CDR3 runs 14 residues. The V and J ends lost 0 bases and 5 bases respectively, with 11 bases between them. This sample's TCRbeta library carried unique molecular identifier barcodes. One entry per CDR3 protein, called by TCRdb with MiXCR from the PCR reads. The table includes 15,000 to 20,000 distinct CDR3 sequences, around 11% detected once. Study-wide results and limits: After one year, T-cell counts and TCRbeta diversity mostly came from new T cells.

The sequence came from a boy under two years old who had a stem cell transplant for Wiskott-Aldrich syndrome, so the T cells may come from the graft donor. The chain links TRBV9 to TRBJ1-2; tentative D call: TRBD1 (6 bases). The sequencing used PBMCs, mostly from graft donor cells, collected 180 days after TCRalphabeta/CD19-depleted stem cell transplant. The CDR3 here is CASSVGGGLYGYTF. The CDR3, as DNA: TGTGCCAGCAGCGTAGGTGGGGGCCTATATGGCTACACCTTC.